The rows below give T cell receptor beta chains drawn from one sample of a study of blood T cell repertoires in COVID-19. Repertoires were generated with immunoSEQ multiplex PCR, while TCRdb's copy carries only in-frame clones and drops some. The sample includes 250,000 to 350,000 clones, 90% of them seen just once. Sample: PBMCs or T cells enriched from blood (not recorded which). These receptors were obtained from a woman younger than 35 with acute COVID-19. CDR3s include the opening cysteine and the closing phenylalanine or tryptophan. Each record gives: J gene, clone size, D gene, V gene, CDR3 protein, CDR3 DNA. A D gene is named only where the DNA matches it firmly. Size is stated for part of the rows, as once, few or many counts, or as a class when the clone is expanded.

>TRBJ1-3|.|.|TRBV28
CASKPQSSGNTIYF
TGTGCCAGCAAACCACAGAGCTCTGGAAACACCATATATTTT
>TRBJ2-7|.|.|TRBV11-2
CASSLGVGGTYEQYF
TGTGCCAGCAGCTTAGGTGTGGGAGGCACCTACGAGCAGTACTTC
>TRBJ2-1|once|TRBD2|TRBV28
CASSLMGRGSSYNEQFF
TGTGCCAGCAGTTTAATGGGCCGCGGGAGCTCCTACAATGAGCAGTTCTTC
>TRBJ1-5|.|.|TRBV28
CATIEAGPTGNQPQHF
TGTGCCACTATCGAAGCGGGCCCTACGGGCAATCAGCCCCAGCATTTT
>TRBJ2-4|.|TRBD1|TRBV5-4
CASSPSGTNRGAKNIQYF
TGTGCCAGCAGTCCGTCGGGGACCAACAGGGGAGCCAAAAACATTCAGTACTTC
>TRBJ1-3|.|.|TRBV6-5
CASSPTGISGNTIYF
TGTGCCAGCAGTCCTACAGGGATCTCTGGAAACACCATATATTTT
>TRBJ2-3|.|.|TRBV18
CASQPFLVGVTDTQYF
TGTGCCAGCCAGCCGTTTTTGGTGGGAGTCACAGATACGCAGTATTTT
>TRBJ2-7|.|TRBD2|TRBV7-8
CASSLGGLAGDILYEQYF
TGTGCCAGCAGCTTAGGGGGACTAGCGGGAGATATTCTCTACGAGCAGTACTTC
>TRBJ2-3|.|.|TRBV18
CASSRGGGTDTQYF
TGTGCCAGCTCACGCGGCGGCGGCACAGATACGCAGTATTTT
>TRBJ2-7|.|.|TRBV28
CASTPSRGRYEQYF
TGTGCCAGCACCCCGTCAAGGGGCCGGTACGAGCAGTACTTC
>TRBJ1-2|.|.|TRBV6-4
CASRQGGAGRDGYTF
TGTGCCAGCAGACAAGGCGGGGCAGGGCGCGATGGCTACACCTTC
>TRBJ1-5|.|TRBD1|TRBV28
CASSLTGTGFWDQPQHF
TGTGCCAGCAGTTTGACCGGGACAGGGTTTTGGGATCAGCCCCAGCATTTT
>TRBJ1-2|.|.|TRBV3-1/TRBV3-2
CASSQTPTNNYGYTF
TGTGCCAGCAGCCAAACCCCTACGAATAACTATGGCTACACCTTC
>TRBJ1-2|.|TRBD1|TRBV27
CASSFTYGTANYGYTF
TGTGCCAGCAGCTTTACCTATGGGACAGCTAACTATGGCTACACCTTC
>TRBJ2-7|.|TRBD1|TRBV7-9
CASSLLRGTGKYYEQYF
TGTGCCAGCAGCTTACTCCGTGGGACAGGGAAGTACTACGAGCAGTACTTC
>TRBJ2-6|once|.|TRBV7-6
CASSIQVSGANVLTF
TGTGCCAGCAGCATACAGGTATCCGGGGCCAACGTCCTGACTTTC
>TRBJ2-2|once|TRBD1|TRBV19
CASSIGGQGAGELFF
TGTGCCAGTAGTATAGGGGGACAGGGTGCCGGGGAGCTGTTTTTT
>TRBJ1-4|.|TRBD1|TRBV25-1
CASSIHGTGNEKLFF
TGTGCCAGCAGTATACACGGGACAGGGAATGAAAAACTGTTTTTT
>TRBJ2-1|.|TRBD2|TRBV5-1
CASSLALLLGLGCGEQFF
TGCGCCAGCAGCTTGGCCTTGCTGTTGGGACTAGGGTGCGGCGAGCAGTTCTTC
>TRBJ2-1|.|TRBD1|TRBV4-3
CASSYGTGVYNEQFF
TGCGCCAGCAGCTACGGGACAGGGGTATACAATGAGCAGTTCTTC
>TRBJ2-7|.|.|TRBV29-1
CSVTAGLPYEQYF
TGCAGCGTTACGGCGGGACTCCCCTACGAGCAGTACTTC
>TRBJ1-1|.|TRBD1|TRBV18
CASSRYTGDTEAFF
TGTGCCAGCTCACGGTACACAGGGGACACTGAAGCTTTCTTT
>TRBJ2-1|.|TRBD1|TRBV30
CAWSAGTEFYNEQFF
TGTGCCTGGAGTGCAGGGACAGAGTTCTACAATGAGCAGTTCTTC
>TRBJ2-1|.|.|TRBV25-1
CASSDPARNEQFF
TGTGCCAGCAGTGATCCAGCGCGGAATGAGCAGTTCTTC
>TRBJ2-1|.|.|TRBV5-1
CASSSTKRNEQFF
TGCGCCAGCAGCTCGACTAAGCGGAATGAGCAGTTCTTC
>TRBJ1-6|.|.|TRBV9
CASSVTGNSPLHF
TGTGCCAGCAGCGTAACGGGGAATTCACCCCTCCACTTT
>TRBJ2-2|.|.|TRBV5-1
CASSFGNTGELFF
TGCGCCAGCAGCTTCGGGAATACCGGGGAGCTGTTTTTT
>TRBJ1-5|.|.|TRBV6-1
CASSEALSGSGQPQHF
TGTGCCAGCAGTGAAGCGCTTTCGGGGTCCGGTCAGCCCCAGCATTTT
>TRBJ2-5|once|TRBD1|TRBV5-1
CASSRTGEGQETQYF
TGCGCCAGCAGCCGAACAGGGGAAGGACAAGAGACCCAGTACTTC
>TRBJ2-7|.|.|TRBV19
CASSIDLGLRYEQYF
TGTGCCAGTAGTATAGATCTCGGACTTCGGTACGAGCAGTACTTC
>TRBJ2-4|few|.|TRBV7-9
CASSSWDIDIQYF
TGTGCCAGCAGCTCCTGGGACATTGACATTCAGTACTTC
>TRBJ1-5|once|.|TRBV30
CAWSVWSGNQPQHF
TGTGCCTGGAGTGTATGGTCAGGGAATCAGCCCCAGCATTTT
>TRBJ2-7|.|TRBD2|TRBV18
CASSPPIGRGTSRYEQYF
TGTGCCAGCTCACCACCGATAGGGCGCGGGACTAGCCGTTACGAGCAGTACTTC
>TRBJ2-7|.|.|TRBV6-5
CASGGGLGSYEQYF
TGTGCCAGCGGGGGGGGCCTGGGCTCCTACGAGCAGTACTTC
>TRBJ2-7|.|TRBD2|TRBV3-1/TRBV3-2
CASSSTSGSSEQYF
TGTGCCAGCAGCTCCACTAGCGGGAGTTCCGAGCAGTACTTC
>TRBJ1-1|.|.|TRBV5-1
CASSLDRVPAFF
TGCGCCAGCAGCTTGGACAGGGTCCCAGCTTTCTTT